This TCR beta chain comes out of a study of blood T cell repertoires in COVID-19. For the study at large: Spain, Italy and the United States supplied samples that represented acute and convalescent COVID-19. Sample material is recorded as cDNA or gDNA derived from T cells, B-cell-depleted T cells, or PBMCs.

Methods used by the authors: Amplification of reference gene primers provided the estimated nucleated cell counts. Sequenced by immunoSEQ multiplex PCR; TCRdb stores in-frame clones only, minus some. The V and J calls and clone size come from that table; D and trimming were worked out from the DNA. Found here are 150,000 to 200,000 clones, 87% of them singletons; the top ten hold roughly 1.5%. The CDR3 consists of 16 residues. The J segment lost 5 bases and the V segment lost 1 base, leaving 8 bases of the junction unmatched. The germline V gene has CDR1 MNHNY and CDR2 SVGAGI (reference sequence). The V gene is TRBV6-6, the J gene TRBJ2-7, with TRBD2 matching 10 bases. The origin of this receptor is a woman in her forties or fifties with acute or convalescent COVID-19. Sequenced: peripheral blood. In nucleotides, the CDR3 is TGTGCCAGCAGTTACTTTGGGGCTAGCGGGAGTAACGAGCAGTACTTC. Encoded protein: CASSYFGASGSNEQYF.